The sequence of this T cell receptor (beta chain) was determined in a study of T cells in Graves' hyperthyroidism and ophthalmopathy. Broader study findings: Most clonotypes that expanded in the thyroid above 0.001 also showed up in blood. Model-based prediction identified ophthalmopathy a median about 7 months prior to its onset.

This clonotype has at least ten counts. Its antigen is currently unknown. Amplification of TCR beta CDR3 regions was performed using RNA transcripts as template. A first-round RT-PCR of the TCR CDR3 used the HTBI primer set. Via MiXCR, TCRdb re-called the multiplex PCR reads, giving one row per CDR3 protein. The top ten clones hold over 7.5% of a sample with approximately 400,000 distinct CDR3 sequences, approximately 15% of them seen once. These patients, aged 18 to 65, had recently diagnosed hyperthyroidism lasting under 2 months. The length of the CDR3 is 12 residues. Trimming pared 1 base from V and 7 bases from J, leaving 4 bases between. Per germline, CDR1 SNHLY and CDR2 FYNNEI.

Sequenced material: blood. This TCR was sampled from a young woman with Graves' hyperthyroidism. The genes are TRBV2 and TRBJ2-2; D is ambiguous. This CDR3 reads CASSEGSGELFF. Written as DNA, the CDR3 is TGTGCCAGCAGTGAAGGGAGCGGGGAGCTGTTTTTT.